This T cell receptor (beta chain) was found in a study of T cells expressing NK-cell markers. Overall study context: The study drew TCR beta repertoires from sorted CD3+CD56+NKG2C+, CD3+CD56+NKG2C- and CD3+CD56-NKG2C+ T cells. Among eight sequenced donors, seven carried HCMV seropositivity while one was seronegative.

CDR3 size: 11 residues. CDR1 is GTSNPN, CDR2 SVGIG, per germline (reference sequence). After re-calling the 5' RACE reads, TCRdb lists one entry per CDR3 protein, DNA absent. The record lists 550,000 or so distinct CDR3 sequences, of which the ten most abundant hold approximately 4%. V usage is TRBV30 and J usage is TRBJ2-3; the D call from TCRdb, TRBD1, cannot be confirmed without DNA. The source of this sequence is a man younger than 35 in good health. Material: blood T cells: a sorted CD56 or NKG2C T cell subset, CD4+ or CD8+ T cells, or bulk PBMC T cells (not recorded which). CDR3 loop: CAWRQGFGEYF.